Listed below are T cell receptor beta chains from one sample, sequenced in a study of T-cell memory formation after mild COVID-19. Using its own MiXCR run on the 5' RACE reads, TCRdb lists one record per CDR3 protein. Counted here are hundreds of thousands of distinct CDR3 sequences, about a fifth occurring once; the ten biggest clones make up 9.5% to 15%. The sample taken for sequencing was PBMCs or a T cell subset sorted from them (not recorded which). Source of these receptors: an adult woman who had mild COVID-19 (a few samples of this study predate the infection). Cell type and time point are not known. The CDR3 runs from the conserved cysteine through the conserved F or W. The order of the fields is J gene, V gene, clone size, D gene, CDR3 protein, CDR3 DNA. The D gene is left open where the match is weak. Clone size is not always given. Where it is, it says once, few, many or a class for expanded clones.

>TRBJ1-5|TRBV4-1|-|-
CASSQFKQADHQPQHF
TGCGCCAGCAGCCAATTCAAACAGGCCGACCATCAGCCCCAGCATTTT
>TRBJ2-2|TRBV20-1|-|-
CSASGLGGNTGELFF
TGCAGTGCTAGTGGACTAGGGGGGAACACCGGGGAGCTGTTTTTT
>TRBJ2-7|TRBV2|-|-
CASNGLTGSYEQYF
TGTGCCAGCAACGGACTCACTGGATCCTACGAGCAGTACTTC
>TRBJ2-7|TRBV28|few|TRBD1
CASSYGQAVYEQYF
TGTGCCAGCAGTTATGGACAGGCAGTCTACGAGCAGTACTTC
>TRBJ2-5|TRBV12-3/TRBV12-4|few|TRBD2
CASSQGPGLAEETQYF
TGTGCCAGCAGTCAAGGTCCGGGACTAGCGGAAGAGACCCAGTACTTC
>TRBJ1-2|TRBV10-3|-|-
CAISESSGAYGYTF
TGTGCCATCAGTGAGTCGTCGGGAGCCTATGGCTACACCTTC
>TRBJ2-3|TRBV24-1|-|TRBD2
CATSSSGARTDTQYF
TGTGCCACCAGTTCTAGCGGGGCCCGCACAGATACGCAGTATTTT
>TRBJ2-2|TRBV2|-|TRBD1
CASSTTGAGTGELFF
TGTGCCAGCAGTACCACAGGGGCAGGCACCGGGGAGCTGTTTTTT
>TRBJ2-6|TRBV5-8|-|TRBD1
CASSFKPGQGVGANVLTF
TGTGCCAGCAGCTTCAAACCGGGACAGGGAGTTGGGGCCAACGTCCTGACTTTC
>TRBJ1-1|TRBV5-1|few|-
CASSLRRGNTEAFF
TGCGCCAGCAGCCTTAGGCGGGGGAACACTGAAGCTTTCTTT
>TRBJ2-5|TRBV12-3/TRBV12-4|few|-
CASSSNLRTQYF
TGTGCCAGCAGCTCTAACCTGCGGACCCAGTACTTC
>TRBJ2-7|TRBV29-1|many|TRBD2
CSVDKGGSGYEQYF
TGCAGCGTTGACAAGGGAGGTAGCGGGTACGAGCAGTACTTC
>TRBJ2-5|TRBV7-9|few|-
CASSLGGGSGTQYF
TGTGCCAGCAGCTTAGGAGGAGGGTCTGGGACCCAGTACTTC
>TRBJ2-5|TRBV15|few|-
CATTTSRRQETQYF
TGTGCCACCACCACCTCAAGGCGCCAAGAGACCCAGTACTTC
>TRBJ1-2|TRBV10-3|few|-
CAISGDSYGYTF
TGTGCCATCAGCGGAGACAGCTATGGCTACACCTTC
>TRBJ1-6|TRBV7-9|-|-
CASSLLVNSPLHF
TGTGCCAGCAGCTTACTGGTTAATTCACCCCTCCACTTT
>TRBJ1-2|TRBV5-8|-|TRBD1
CASSPLGQGNYGYTF
TGTGCCAGCAGCCCGTTGGGACAGGGGAACTATGGCTACACCTTC
>TRBJ2-1|TRBV29-1|many|-
CSAWRGGFPYNEQFF
TGCAGCGCCTGGAGGGGGGGTTTCCCCTACAATGAGCAGTTCTTC
>TRBJ2-3|TRBV27|-|-
CAGAAAGNTQYF
TGTGCCGGGGCAGCCGCCGGGAATACGCAGTATTTT
>TRBJ2-3|TRBV12-3/TRBV12-4|-|-
CASSFQRTQYF
TGTGCCAGCAGCTTTCAGCGTACGCAGTATTTT
>TRBJ1-5|TRBV7-9|-|TRBD1
CASSFMDRNQPQHF
TGTGCCAGCAGCTTCATGGACAGGAATCAGCCCCAGCATTTT
>TRBJ2-3|TRBV14|-|TRBD1
CASSQVGRGTDTQYF
TGTGCCAGCAGCCAAGTGGGCAGGGGGACAGATACGCAGTATTTT